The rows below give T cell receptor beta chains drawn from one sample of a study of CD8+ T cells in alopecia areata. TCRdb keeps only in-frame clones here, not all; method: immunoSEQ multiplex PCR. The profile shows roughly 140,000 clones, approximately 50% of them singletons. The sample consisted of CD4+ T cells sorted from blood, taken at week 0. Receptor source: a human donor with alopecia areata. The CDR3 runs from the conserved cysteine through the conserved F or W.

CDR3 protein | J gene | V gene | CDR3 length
CASSSVQDFTDTQYF | TRBJ2-3 | TRBV5-1 | 15
CAVSRQVADTQYF | TRBJ2-3 | TRBV27 | 13
CASSSLRLGQGDQPQHF | TRBJ1-5 | TRBV7-2 | 17
CASSSGDVTADTQYF | TRBJ2-3 | TRBV9 | 15
CAWSRGYEQFF | TRBJ2-1 | TRBV30 | 11
CASRQEGETQYF | TRBJ2-5 | TRBV2 | 12
CAWSTGTDTQYF | TRBJ2-3 | TRBV30 | 12
CASSKGQGTYEQYF | TRBJ2-7 | TRBV2 | 14
CAWSPREGEKLFF | TRBJ1-4 | TRBV30 | 13
CATEYRDNEQFF | TRBJ2-1 | TRBV10-3 | 12
CASSSGALGANVLTF | TRBJ2-6 | TRBV28 | 15
CASSLSWANTEAFF | TRBJ1-1 | TRBV7-2 | 14
CASSWQSGRNREQYF | TRBJ2-7 | TRBV5-4 | 15
CAWSPVGRGDTQYF | TRBJ2-3 | TRBV30 | 14
CASSKGEADTQYF | TRBJ2-3 | TRBV19 | 13
CAWSPSGIIGTQYF | TRBJ2-3 | TRBV30 | 14
CASSVRVRGSGANVLTF | TRBJ2-6 | TRBV9 | 17